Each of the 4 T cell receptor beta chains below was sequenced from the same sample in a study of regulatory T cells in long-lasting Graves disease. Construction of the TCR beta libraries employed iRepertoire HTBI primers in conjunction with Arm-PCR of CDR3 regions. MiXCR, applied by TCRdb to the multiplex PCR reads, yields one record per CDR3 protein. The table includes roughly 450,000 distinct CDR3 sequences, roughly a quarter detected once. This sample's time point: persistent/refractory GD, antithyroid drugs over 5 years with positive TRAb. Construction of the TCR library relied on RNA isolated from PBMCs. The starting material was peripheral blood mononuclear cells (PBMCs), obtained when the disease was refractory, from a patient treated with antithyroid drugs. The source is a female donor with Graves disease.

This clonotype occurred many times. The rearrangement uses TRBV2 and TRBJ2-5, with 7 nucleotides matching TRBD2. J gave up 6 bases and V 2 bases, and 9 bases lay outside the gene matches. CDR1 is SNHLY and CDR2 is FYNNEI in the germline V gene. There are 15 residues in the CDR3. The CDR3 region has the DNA TGTGCCAGCAGTGAAATGGCGGGAGTATCTAAGACCCAGTACTTC. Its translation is CASSEMAGVSKTQYF.

As DNA, the CDR3 is TGCAGCGTTGGGCGGATTGGAGCAGGTGAAGCTTTCTTT. It translates to CSVGRIGAGEAFF. This rearrangement joins TRBV29-1 to TRBJ1-1; D unresolved. CDR1 is SQVTM and CDR2 is ANQGSEA in the germline V gene. Trimming shortened V by 4 bases and J by 7 bases, and 16 bases separated the two germline ends. This CDR3 has 13 residues.

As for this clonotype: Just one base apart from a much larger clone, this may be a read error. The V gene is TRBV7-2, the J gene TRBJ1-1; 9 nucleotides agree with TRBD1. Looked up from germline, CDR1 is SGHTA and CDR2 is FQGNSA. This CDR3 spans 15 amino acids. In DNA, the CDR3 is TGTGCCAGCAGCAAAAACAGGGGGCAGAACACTGGAGCTTTCTTT. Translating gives CASSKNRGQNTGAFF.

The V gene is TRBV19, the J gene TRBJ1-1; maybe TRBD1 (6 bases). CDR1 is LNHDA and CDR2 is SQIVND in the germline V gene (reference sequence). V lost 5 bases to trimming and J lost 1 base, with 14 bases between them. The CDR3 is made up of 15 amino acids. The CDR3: CASSQGRGKNTEAFF. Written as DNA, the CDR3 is TGTGCCAGTAGTCAGGGCAGGGGCAAGAACACTGAAGCTTTCTTT.